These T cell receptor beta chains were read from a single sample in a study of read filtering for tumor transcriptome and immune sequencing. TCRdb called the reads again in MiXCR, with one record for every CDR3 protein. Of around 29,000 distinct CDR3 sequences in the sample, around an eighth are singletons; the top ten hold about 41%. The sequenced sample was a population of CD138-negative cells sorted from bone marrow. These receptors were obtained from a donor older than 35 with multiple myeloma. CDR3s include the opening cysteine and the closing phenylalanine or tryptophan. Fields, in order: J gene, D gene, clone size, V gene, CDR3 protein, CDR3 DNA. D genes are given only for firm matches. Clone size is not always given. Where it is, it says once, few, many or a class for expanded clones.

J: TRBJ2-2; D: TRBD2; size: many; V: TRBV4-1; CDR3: CASSHRSGIRLGELFF; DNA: TGCGCCAGCAGCCACCGCAGCGGGATCCGTTTAGGGGAGCTGTTTTTT
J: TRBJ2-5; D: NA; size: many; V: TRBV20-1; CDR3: CSPPGTGETQYF; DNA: TGCAGCCCCCCAGGGACGGGAGAGACCCAGTACTTC
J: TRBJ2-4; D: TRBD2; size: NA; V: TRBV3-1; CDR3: CASSQDLLAGNIQYF; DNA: TGTGCCAGCAGCCAAGATTTACTAGCGGGAAACATTCAGTACTTC
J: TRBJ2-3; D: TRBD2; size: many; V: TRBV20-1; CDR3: CSATGTSGGTDTQYF; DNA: TGCAGTGCTACCGGGACTAGCGGTGGCACAGATACGCAGTATTTT
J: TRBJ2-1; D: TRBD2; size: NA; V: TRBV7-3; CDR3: CASSSGTSDHNEQFF; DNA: TGTGCCAGCAGCTCAGGGACTAGCGACCACAATGAGCAGTTCTTC
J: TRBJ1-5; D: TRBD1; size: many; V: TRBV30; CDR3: CACERSGGLNQPQHF; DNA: TGTGCCTGCGAAAGGTCAGGGGGTCTAAATCAGCCCCAGCATTTT
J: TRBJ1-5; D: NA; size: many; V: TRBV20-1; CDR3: CSARWLAVKNQPQHF; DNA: TGCAGTGCTAGATGGTTGGCAGTTAAAAATCAGCCCCAGCATTTT
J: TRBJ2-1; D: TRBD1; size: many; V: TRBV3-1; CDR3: CASSQRGQNYNEQFF; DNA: TGTGCCAGCAGCCAACGGGGACAGAACTACAATGAGCAGTTCTTC
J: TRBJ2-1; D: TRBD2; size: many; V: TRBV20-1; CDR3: CSATTSGRNEQFF; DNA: TGCAGTGCCACGACTAGCGGGAGAAATGAGCAGTTCTTC
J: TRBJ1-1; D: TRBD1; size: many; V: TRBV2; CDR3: CARPGQGSTEAFF; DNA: TGTGCCAGACCCGGACAGGGATCCACTGAAGCTTTCTTT
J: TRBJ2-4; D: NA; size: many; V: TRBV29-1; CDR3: CSVVFQNIQYF; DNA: TGCAGCGTTGTTTTCCAAAACATTCAGTACTTC
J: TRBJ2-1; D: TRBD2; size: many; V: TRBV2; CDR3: CASSVSSGRYWNEQFF; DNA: TGTGCCAGCAGTGTAAGTAGCGGGAGGTACTGGAATGAGCAGTTCTTC
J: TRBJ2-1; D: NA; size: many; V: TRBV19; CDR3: CASSPMGGRSYNEQFF; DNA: TGTGCCAGTAGTCCCATGGGAGGTCGCTCCTACAATGAGCAGTTCTTC
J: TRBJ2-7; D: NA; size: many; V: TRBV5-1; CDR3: CASSLVTSVPPLYEQYF; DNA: TGCGCCAGCAGCTTAGTGACCTCAGTGCCCCCCCTCTACGAGCAGTACTTC